This T cell receptor (beta chain) was identified in a study of post-analysis software for immune sequencing data. CDR1 and CDR2 (germline): MNHEY, SVGEGT. Trimming cost V 4 bases and J 3 bases; bases outside gene matches: 8. The CDR3 sequence is 15 residues long. Study-level findings and limits: Batch-mates among the samples co-clustered strongly by F measure. The study found TRBV5-6, TRBV5-1 and TRBV20-1 among five or six TRBV segments more frequent in patients than controls. Relative to controls, patients with multiple sclerosis showed significantly lower normalized Chao1 diversity.

Unique molecular identifiers had been added to the TCR beta cDNA libraries. Each CDR3 protein gets one entry after TCRdb re-called the PCR reads with MiXCR. The data show hundreds of thousands of distinct CDR3 sequences, nearly 45% seen once. Note on this clonotype: Its antigen remains unknown.

The sample consisted of blood. The chain is built from TRBV6-2 or TRBV6-3 and TRBJ1-2, with 7 bases identical to TRBD1. The receptor was derived from a girl under 18 with multiple sclerosis. The DNA of the CDR3 is TGTGCCAGCAGTTCTCCGACAGGGTCTCACTATGGCTACACCTTC. Its protein is CASSSPTGSHYGYTF.